These 9 T cell receptor beta chains share one sample of origin, sequenced in a study of blood T cell repertoires in COVID-19. Profiled with immunoSEQ multiplex PCR; TCRdb holds only in-frame clones, not every one. The sample lists tens of thousands of clones; 84% were seen once. Sequenced material: peripheral blood. The receptors derive from a man in his 60s with COVID-19, enrolled during active disease.

The rearrangement joins TRBV7-9 to TRBJ1-2; D is unresolved. Trimming shortened V by 5 bases and J by 8 bases, and 15 bases separated the two germline ends. The germline V gene encodes CDR1 SEHNR and CDR2 FQNEAQ (reference sequence). The CDR3 extends over 13 amino acids. CDR3 amino acids: CASSPDRSSGYTF. CDR3 sequence (DNA): TGTGCCAGCAGCCCTGATCGGAGCTCGGGCTACACCTTC.

J is TRBJ2-7 and V is TRBV9; perhaps TRBD2 as D (5 bases). Germline CDR1 SGDLS, CDR2 YYNGEE. Trimming stripped 0 bases from V and 0 bases from J, with 13 bases between. The CDR3 is 16 amino acids. This CDR3 is CASSVGGGLSSYEQYF. CDR3 nucleotide sequence: TGTGCCAGCAGCGTAGGAGGCGGGTTGAGCTCCTACGAGCAGTACTTC.

The genes are TRBV28 and TRBJ1-6, with D unclear. The germline V and J ends were trimmed by 3 bases and 8 bases, with 11 bases remaining between them. The length of the CDR3 is 14 residues. CDR1 is MDHEN, CDR2 SYDVKM, per germline. The CDR3 region is CASSLIASDSPLHF. The CDR3, as DNA: TGTGCCAGCAGTTTGATTGCTAGCGATTCACCCCTCCACTTT.

V is TRBV10-1 and J is TRBJ2-5, with 8 bases fitting TRBD2. This CDR3 has 16 residues. J lost 7 bases, V lost 2 bases, and 12 bases had no gene match. Germline V gene data show CDR1 as WNHNN and CDR2 as SYGVQD (reference sequence). Written as DNA, the CDR3 is TGCGCCAGCAGTGAGGGTGGACGAGCGGGAGCGGGGACCCAGTACTTC. This translates into CASSEGGRAGAGTQYF.

The chain combines TRBV5-4 with TRBJ1-1; D is possibly TRBD1 (5 bases). The V end lost 0 bases, the J end lost 0 bases, and 15 bases lay between the germline ends. The CDR3 loop spans 17 amino acids. Germline CDR1 is SGHNT and CDR2 is YYREEE (reference sequence). The CDR3 nucleotides are TGTGCCAGCAGCTTGGGGTCTGGGGCGCGAATGAACACTGAAGCTTTCTTT. It is translated as CASSLGSGARMNTEAFF.

The V and J genes are TRBV7-9 and TRBJ1-4; D call uncertain. Germline loops: CDR1 SEHNR, CDR2 FQNEAQ (reference sequence). V lost 5 bases, J lost 1 base, and 5 bases lay in between. The CDR3 is 13 amino acids. The chain's CDR3 is CASSTRTNEKLFF. DNA for the CDR3: TGTGCCAGCAGCACGCGAACTAATGAAAAACTGTTTTTT.

There are a few counts of this clone. This chain connects TRBV9 to TRBJ1-6; no reliable D call. CDR1 is SGDLS, CDR2 YYNGEE, per germline. V gave up 2 bases and J gave up 3 bases, with 12 bases separating them. The CDR3 contains 16 residues. CDR3 loop: CASSVEGGVYNSPLHF. The CDR3 DNA is TGTGCCAGCAGCGTGGAGGGCGGGGTCTATAATTCACCCCTCCACTTT. Full variable domain (missing parts from reference TRBV9 and TRBJ1-6): DSGVTQTPKHLITATGQRVTLRCSPRSGDLSVYWYQQSLDQGLQFLIQYYNGEERAKGNILERFSAQQFPDLHSELNLSSLELGDSALYFCASSVEGGVYNSPLHFGNGTRLTVT.

This clone has only a few counts. The rearrangement joins TRBV3-1 (or the pseudogene TRBV3-2) to TRBJ2-3, with TRBD2 identical over 13 bases. After removal of 2 bases from V and 5 bases from J, the junction contained 7 bases not matched to a gene. From germline, CDR1 is LGHDT and CDR2 YNNKEL (reference sequence). The CDR3 sequence is 17 residues long. The CDR3 reads CASSQKLAGGTQDTQYF. DNA of the CDR3: TGTGCCAGCAGCCAAAAACTAGCGGGGGGGACCCAAGATACGCAGTATTTT.

The CDR3 sequence is CASSLGDSNEQYF. CDR3 bases: TGCGCCAGCAGCTTGGGGGACAGCAACGAGCAGTACTTC. The rearrangement links TRBV5-1 to TRBJ2-7, with 7 bases aligning to TRBD1. Germline-derived CDR1 and CDR2 are SGHRS and YFSETQ. The CDR3 covers 13 residues. V shed 0 bases and J 5 bases; nucleotides not matched to a gene: 2.